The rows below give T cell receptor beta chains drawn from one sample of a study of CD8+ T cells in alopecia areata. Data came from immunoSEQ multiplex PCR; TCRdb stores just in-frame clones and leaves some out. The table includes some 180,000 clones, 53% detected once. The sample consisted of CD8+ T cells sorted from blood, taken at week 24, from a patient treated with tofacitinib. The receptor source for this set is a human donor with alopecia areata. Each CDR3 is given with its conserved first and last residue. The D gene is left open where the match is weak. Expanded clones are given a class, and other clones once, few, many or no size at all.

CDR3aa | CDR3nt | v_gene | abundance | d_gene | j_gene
CSVVLEDSSYEQYF | TGCAGCGTTGTCCTCGAGGACAGCTCCTACGAGCAGTACTTC | TRBV29-1 | few | - | TRBJ2-7
CASSQDGIGGNEQFF | TGCGCCAGCAGCCAAGACGGAATAGGGGGAAATGAGCAGTTCTTC | TRBV4-3 | - | - | TRBJ2-1
CASRTGTANEKLFF | TGTGCCAGCAGAACCGGGACAGCTAATGAAAAACTGTTTTTT | TRBV28 | few | TRBD1 | TRBJ1-4
CASSITGSNTDTQYF | TGTGCCAGCAGCATCACGGGGTCCAACACAGATACGCAGTATTTT | TRBV9 | - | - | TRBJ2-3
CASSLGTGTKNIQYF | TGTGCCAGCAGCTTAGGAACCGGGACCAAAAACATTCAGTACTTC | TRBV7-2 | few | - | TRBJ2-4
CASATGQRNTGELFF | TGTGCCAGCGCCACCGGACAGAGAAACACCGGGGAGCTGTTTTTT | TRBV27 | - | - | TRBJ2-2
CSVEAPWERQGYNEQFF | TGCAGCGTTGAAGCCCCGTGGGAGCGCCAAGGATACAATGAGCAGTTCTTC | TRBV29-1 | - | - | TRBJ2-1
CASSAAGANEQFF | TGTGCCAGCAGCGCGGCGGGGGCCAATGAGCAGTTCTTC | TRBV7-9 | - | - | TRBJ2-1
CAWSSGGLWEQYF | TGTGCCTGGAGTAGCGGGGGGCTTTGGGAGCAGTACTTC | TRBV30 | - | TRBD2 | TRBJ2-7
CASSYENSPLHF | TGTGCCAGCAGTTACGAGAATTCACCCCTCCACTTT | TRBV6-5 | - | - | TRBJ1-6
CASGITDLGDEQYF | TGTGCTAGTGGAATAACGGATTTGGGCGACGAGCAGTACTTC | TRBV12-5 | - | - | TRBJ2-7
CAINNRDDQPQHF | TGTGCCATCAACAACAGGGATGATCAGCCCCAGCATTTT | TRBV10-3 | - | - | TRBJ1-5
CAWSAGTQNQPQHF | TGTGCCTGGAGTGCTGGGACCCAGAATCAGCCCCAGCATTTT | TRBV30 | - | - | TRBJ1-5
CASSFQQGFGANVLTF | TGTGCCAGCAGCTTCCAACAGGGCTTTGGGGCCAACGTCCTGACTTTC | TRBV13 | few | - | TRBJ2-6
CASSVGPAWDTEAFF | TGCGCCAGCAGCGTGGGACCTGCATGGGACACTGAAGCTTTCTTT | TRBV5-1 | few | - | TRBJ1-1
CSVQGPSDYGYTF | TGCAGCGTTCAAGGACCGTCAGACTATGGCTACACCTTC | TRBV29-1 | - | - | TRBJ1-2
CASSNGNQPQHF | TGTGCCAGTAGTAACGGCAATCAGCCCCAGCATTTT | TRBV19 | few | - | TRBJ1-5
CASSSARTGTPLHF | TGTGCCAGCAGCTCCGCCCGCACAGGAACACCCCTCCACTTT | TRBV7-2 | many | - | TRBJ1-6
CASSQDLRNTEAFF | TGCGCCAGCAGCCAAGATTTGCGGAACACTGAAGCTTTCTTT | TRBV4-3 | few | - | TRBJ1-1
CASRWTGNTEAFF | TGTGCCAGCAGGTGGACAGGGAACACTGAAGCTTTCTTT | TRBV14 | few | TRBD1 | TRBJ1-1
CASSLASTRASSETQYF | TGTGCCAGCAGCTTAGCCTCTACGCGGGCCAGTTCCGAGACCCAGTACTTC | TRBV7-2 | few | - | TRBJ2-5
CASSLDRGSNQPQHF | TGTGCCAGCAGCTTAGACAGGGGAAGCAATCAGCCCCAGCATTTT | TRBV7-8 | - | TRBD1 | TRBJ1-5
CASSIQNTEAFF | TGTGCCAGTAGTATTCAGAACACTGAAGCTTTCTTT | TRBV19 | few | - | TRBJ1-1
CASSVDGSTNSPLHF | TGTGCCAGCAGCGTAGACGGATCTACTAATTCACCCCTCCACTTT | TRBV9 | - | - | TRBJ1-6
CASRSTDTQYF | TGTGCCAGCAGAAGCACAGATACGCAGTATTTT | TRBV6-5 | - | - | TRBJ2-3
CASSQDLGGGTGELFF | TGCGCCAGCAGCCAAGATTTGGGGGGCGGTACCGGGGAGCTGTTTTTT | TRBV4-3 | few | - | TRBJ2-2
CASSHAYRGQETQYF | TGCGCCAGCAGCCACGCCTACCGTGGCCAAGAGACCCAGTACTTC | TRBV4-3 | - | - | TRBJ2-5
CASSLSGTGAAEAFF | TGTGCCAGCAGCTTATCTGGGACGGGGGCTGCTGAAGCTTTCTTT | TRBV11-3 | - | - | TRBJ1-1
CASRTGANTEAFF | TGTGCCAGCAGGACAGGTGCTAACACTGAAGCTTTCTTT | TRBV27 | - | - | TRBJ1-1
CASRHYNSNQPQHF | TGTGCCAGTAGACACTACAATAGCAATCAGCCCCAGCATTTT | TRBV19 | few | - | TRBJ1-5
CASSVATQGNSPLHF | TGTGCCAGCAGCGTAGCGACCCAGGGGAACTCACCCCTCCACTTT | TRBV9 | - | - | TRBJ1-6
CASSLVDRDTGELFF | TGTGCCAGCAGCTTAGTGGACAGGGACACCGGGGAGCTGTTTTTT | TRBV7-9 | - | TRBD1 | TRBJ2-2
CASSLVRDSGYTF | TGTGCCAGCAGTCTGGTGAGGGATTCTGGCTACACCTTC | TRBV27 | - | - | TRBJ1-2
CASSQDKELDTQYF | TGCGCCAGCAGCCAAGATAAGGAGTTGGATACGCAGTATTTT | TRBV4-3 | - | - | TRBJ2-3
CAWSDGTGEYGANVLTF | TGTGCCTGGAGTGACGGGACAGGGGAGTATGGGGCCAACGTCCTGACTTTC | TRBV30 | - | TRBD1 | TRBJ2-6